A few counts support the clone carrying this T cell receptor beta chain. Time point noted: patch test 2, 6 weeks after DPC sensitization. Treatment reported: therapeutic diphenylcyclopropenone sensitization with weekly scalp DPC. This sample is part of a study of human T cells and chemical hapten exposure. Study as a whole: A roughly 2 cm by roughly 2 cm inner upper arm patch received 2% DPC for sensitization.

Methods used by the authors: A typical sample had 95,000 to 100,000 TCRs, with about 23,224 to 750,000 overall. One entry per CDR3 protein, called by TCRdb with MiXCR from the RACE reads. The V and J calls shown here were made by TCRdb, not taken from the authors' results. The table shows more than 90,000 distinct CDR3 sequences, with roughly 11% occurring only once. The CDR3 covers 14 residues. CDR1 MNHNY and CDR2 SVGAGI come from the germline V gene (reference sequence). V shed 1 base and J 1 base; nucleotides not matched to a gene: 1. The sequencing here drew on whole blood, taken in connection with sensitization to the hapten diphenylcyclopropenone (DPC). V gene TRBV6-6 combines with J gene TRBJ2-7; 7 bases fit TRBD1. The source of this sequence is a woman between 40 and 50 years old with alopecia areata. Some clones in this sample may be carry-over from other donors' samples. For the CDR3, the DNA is TGTGCCAGCAGTTACTTGACAGGGTCCTACGAGCAGTACTTC. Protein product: CASSYLTGSYEQYF.